This T cell receptor beta chain was found in a study of blood T cell repertoires in COVID-19. Overall study context: Italy, Spain and the United States were the sources of the convalescent and acute COVID-19 samples.

The CDR3 covers 14 residues. Germline CDR1 is MNHEY and CDR2 is SVGAGI. Trimming cost V 0 bases and J 9 bases, with 12 bases left between them. Assay: immunoSEQ multiplex PCR; the TCRdb copy retains only in-frame clones and omits some. The sample has about 260,000 clones; roughly 84% are singletons. The sequenced sample was peripheral blood. The TCR sequence derives from a human donor in a cohort sampled during active COVID-19. V usage is TRBV6-5 and J usage is TRBJ1-5, with D unclear. The CDR3 bases are TGTGCCAGCAGTTACTCGCGCCGGGTGCGGCCCCAGCATTTT. Protein product: CASSYSRRVRPQHF.